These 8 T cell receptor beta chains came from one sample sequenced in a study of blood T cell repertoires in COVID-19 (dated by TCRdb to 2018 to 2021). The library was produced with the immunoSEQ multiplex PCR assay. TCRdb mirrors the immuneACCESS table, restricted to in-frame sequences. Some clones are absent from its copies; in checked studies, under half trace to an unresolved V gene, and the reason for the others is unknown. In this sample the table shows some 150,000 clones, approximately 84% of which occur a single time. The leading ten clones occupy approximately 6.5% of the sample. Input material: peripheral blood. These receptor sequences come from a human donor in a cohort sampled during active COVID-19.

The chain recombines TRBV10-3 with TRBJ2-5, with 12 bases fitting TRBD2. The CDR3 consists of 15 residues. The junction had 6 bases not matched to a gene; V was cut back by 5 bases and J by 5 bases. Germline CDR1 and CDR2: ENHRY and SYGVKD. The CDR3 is CAISSSGGAVETQYF. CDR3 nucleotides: TGTGCCATCAGTTCTAGCGGGGGGGCCGTGGAGACCCAGTACTTC.

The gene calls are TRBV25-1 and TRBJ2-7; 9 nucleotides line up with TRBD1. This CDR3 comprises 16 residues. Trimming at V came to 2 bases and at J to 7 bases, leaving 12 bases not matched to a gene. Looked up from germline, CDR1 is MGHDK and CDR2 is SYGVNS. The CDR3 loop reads CASSESGGTGWLEQYF. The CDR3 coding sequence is TGTGCCAGCAGTGAAAGTGGCGGGACAGGGTGGTTAGAGCAGTACTTC.

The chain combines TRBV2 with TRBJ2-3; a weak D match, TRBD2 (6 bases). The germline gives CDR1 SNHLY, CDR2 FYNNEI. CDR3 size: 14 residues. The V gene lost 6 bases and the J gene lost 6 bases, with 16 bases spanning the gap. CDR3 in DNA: TGTGCCAGCAGAGTCGGGACTCCGGGGGATACGCAGTATTTT. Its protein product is CASRVGTPGDTQYF. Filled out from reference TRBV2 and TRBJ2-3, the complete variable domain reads EPEVTQTPSHQVTQMGQEVILRCVPISNHLYFYWYRQILGQKVEFLVSFYNNEISEKSEIFDDQFSVERPDGSNFTLKIRSTKLEDSAMYFCASRVGTPGDTQYFGPGTRLTVL.

The CDR3 loop is CAISEILGNEQFF. In DNA form, the CDR3 reads TGTGCCATCAGTGAAATACTAGGCAATGAGCAGTTCTTC. The chain uses TRBV10-3 and TRBJ2-1; TRBD2 might be the D (5 bases). Germline lookup yields CDR1 ENHRY and CDR2 SYGVKD. V was cut by 3 bases and J by 6 bases, with 9 bases left in between. This CDR3 spans 13 amino acids.

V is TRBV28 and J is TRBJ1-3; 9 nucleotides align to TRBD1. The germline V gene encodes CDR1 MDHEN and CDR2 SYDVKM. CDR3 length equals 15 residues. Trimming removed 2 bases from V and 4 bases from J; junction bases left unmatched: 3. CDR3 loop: CASSLRQGVGNTIYF. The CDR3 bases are TGTGCCAGCAGTTTACGACAGGGGGTCGGAAACACCATATATTTT.

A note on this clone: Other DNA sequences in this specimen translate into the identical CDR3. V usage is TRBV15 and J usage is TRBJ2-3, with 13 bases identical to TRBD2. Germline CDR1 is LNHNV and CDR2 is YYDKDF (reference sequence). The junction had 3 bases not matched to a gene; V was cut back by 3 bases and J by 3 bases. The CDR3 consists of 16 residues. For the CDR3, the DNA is TGTGCCACCAGCAGTAGACTAGCGGGGGGAACAGATACGCAGTATTTT. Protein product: CATSSRLAGGTDTQYF. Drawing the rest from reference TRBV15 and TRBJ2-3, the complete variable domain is DAMVIQNPRYQVTQFGKPVTLSCSQTLNHNVMYWYQQKSSQAPKLLFHYYDKDFNNEADTPDNFQSRRPNTSFCFLDIRSPGLGDTAMYLCATSSRLAGGTDTQYFGPGTRLTVL.

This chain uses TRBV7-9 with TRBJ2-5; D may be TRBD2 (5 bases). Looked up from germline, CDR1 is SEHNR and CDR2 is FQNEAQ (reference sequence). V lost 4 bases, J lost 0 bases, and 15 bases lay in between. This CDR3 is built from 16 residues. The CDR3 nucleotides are TGTGCCAGCAGCTCAACACTAGACTGGTACCAAGAGACCCAGTACTTC. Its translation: CASSSTLDWYQETQYF.

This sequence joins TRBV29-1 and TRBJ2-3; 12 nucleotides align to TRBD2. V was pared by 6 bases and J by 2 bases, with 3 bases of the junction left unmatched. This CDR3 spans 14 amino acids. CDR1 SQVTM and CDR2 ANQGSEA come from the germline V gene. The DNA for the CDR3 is TGCAGCGTAGCTAGCGGGGGGGTCACAGATACGCAGTATTTT. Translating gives CSVASGGVTDTQYF.